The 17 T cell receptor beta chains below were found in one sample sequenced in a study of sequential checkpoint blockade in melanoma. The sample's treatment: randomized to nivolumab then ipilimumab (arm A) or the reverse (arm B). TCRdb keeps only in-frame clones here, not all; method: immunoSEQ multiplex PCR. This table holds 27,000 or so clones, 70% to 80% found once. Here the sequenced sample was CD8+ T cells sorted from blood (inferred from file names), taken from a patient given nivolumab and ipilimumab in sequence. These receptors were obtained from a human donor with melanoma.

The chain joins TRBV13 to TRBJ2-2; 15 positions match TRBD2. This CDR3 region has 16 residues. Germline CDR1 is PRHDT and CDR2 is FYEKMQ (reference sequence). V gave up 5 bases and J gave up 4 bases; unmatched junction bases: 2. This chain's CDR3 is CASSPGLAGGTGELFF. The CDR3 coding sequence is TGTGCCAGCAGCCCGGGACTAGCGGGGGGCACCGGGGAGCTGTTTTTT.

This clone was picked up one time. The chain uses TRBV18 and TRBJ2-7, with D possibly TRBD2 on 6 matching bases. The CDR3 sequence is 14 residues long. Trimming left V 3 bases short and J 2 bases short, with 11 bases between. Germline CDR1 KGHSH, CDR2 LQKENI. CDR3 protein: CASSPRDRPYEQYF. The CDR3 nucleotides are TGTGCCAGCTCACCGCGGGACCGACCCTACGAGCAGTACTTC.

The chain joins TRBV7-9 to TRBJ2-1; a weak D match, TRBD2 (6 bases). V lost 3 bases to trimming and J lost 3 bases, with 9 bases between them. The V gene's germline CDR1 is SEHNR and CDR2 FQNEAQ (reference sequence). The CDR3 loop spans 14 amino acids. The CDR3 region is CASSFEGLYNEQFF. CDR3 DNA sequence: TGTGCCAGCAGCTTCGAGGGACTCTACAATGAGCAGTTCTTC.

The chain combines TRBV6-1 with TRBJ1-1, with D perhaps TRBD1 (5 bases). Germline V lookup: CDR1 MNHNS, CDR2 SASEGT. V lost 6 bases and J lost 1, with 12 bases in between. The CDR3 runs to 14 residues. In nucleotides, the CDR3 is TGTGCCAGCAGCCTCCGCGGGGGGAACACTGAAGCTTTCTTT. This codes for CASSLRGGNTEAFF.

The CDR3 coding sequence is TGCGCCAGCAGCCCAGGGGGAGCCTACGAGCAGTACTTC. Translated, it gives CASSPGGAYEQYF. The V gene is TRBV5-1, the J gene TRBJ2-7, with 7 positions matching TRBD1. V gave up 4 bases and J gave up 2 bases; unmatched junction bases: 3. Per the germline V gene, CDR1 is SGHRS and CDR2 is YFSETQ. This CDR3 region has 13 residues.

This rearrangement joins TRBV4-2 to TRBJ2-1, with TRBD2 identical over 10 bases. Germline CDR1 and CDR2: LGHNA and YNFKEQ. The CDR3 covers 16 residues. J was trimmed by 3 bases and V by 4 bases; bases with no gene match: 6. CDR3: CASSPRTSGDYNEQFF. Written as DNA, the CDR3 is TGTGCCAGCAGCCCGAGGACTAGCGGAGACTACAATGAGCAGTTCTTC.

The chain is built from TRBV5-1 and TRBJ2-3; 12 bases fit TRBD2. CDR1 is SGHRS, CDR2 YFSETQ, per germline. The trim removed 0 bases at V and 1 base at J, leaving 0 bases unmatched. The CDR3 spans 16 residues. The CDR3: CASSLGLAGGTDTQYF. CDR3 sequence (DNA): TGCGCCAGCAGCTTGGGACTAGCGGGGGGCACAGATACGCAGTATTTT.

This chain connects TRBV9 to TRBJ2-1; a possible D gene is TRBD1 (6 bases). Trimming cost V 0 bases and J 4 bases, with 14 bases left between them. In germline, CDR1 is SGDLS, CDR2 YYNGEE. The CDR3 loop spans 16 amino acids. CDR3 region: CASSVERWGTYNEQFF. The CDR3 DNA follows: TGTGCCAGCAGCGTAGAAAGGTGGGGGACATACAATGAGCAGTTCTTC.

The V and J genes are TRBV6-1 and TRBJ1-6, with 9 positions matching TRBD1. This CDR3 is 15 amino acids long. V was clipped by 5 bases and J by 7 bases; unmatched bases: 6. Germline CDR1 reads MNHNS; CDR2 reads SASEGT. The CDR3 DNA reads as TGTGCCAGCAGTACCGGGACAGGGCCCAATTCACCCCTCCACTTT. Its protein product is CASSTGTGPNSPLHF.

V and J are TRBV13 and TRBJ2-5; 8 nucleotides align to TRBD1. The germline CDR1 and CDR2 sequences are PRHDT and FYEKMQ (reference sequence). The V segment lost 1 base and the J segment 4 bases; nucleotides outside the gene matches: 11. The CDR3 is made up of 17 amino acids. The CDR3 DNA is TGTGCCAGCAGCTTAGAGGCAGGGGGCGCATTGGGAGAGACCCAGTACTTC. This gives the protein CASSLEAGGALGETQYF.

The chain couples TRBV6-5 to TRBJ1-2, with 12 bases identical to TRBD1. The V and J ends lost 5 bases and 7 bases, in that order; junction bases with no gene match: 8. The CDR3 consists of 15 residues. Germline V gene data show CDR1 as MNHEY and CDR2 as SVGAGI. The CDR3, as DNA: TGTGCCAGCAGTCCGAGGGACAGGGGGCGATTTGGCTACACCTTC. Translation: CASSPRDRGRFGYTF.

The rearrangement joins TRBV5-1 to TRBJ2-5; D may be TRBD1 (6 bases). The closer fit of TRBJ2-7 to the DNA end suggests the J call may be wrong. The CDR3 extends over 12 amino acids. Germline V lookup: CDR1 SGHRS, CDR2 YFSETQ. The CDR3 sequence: CASSPRGSEQYF. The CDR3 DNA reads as TGCGCCAGCAGCCCTAGGGGGTCCGAGCAGTACTTC.

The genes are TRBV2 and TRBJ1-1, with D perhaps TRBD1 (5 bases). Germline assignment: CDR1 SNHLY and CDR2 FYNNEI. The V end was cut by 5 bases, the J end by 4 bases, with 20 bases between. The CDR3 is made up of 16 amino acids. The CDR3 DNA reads TGTGCCAGCAGTTTGGGCCGACAGAAGAGAGGCACTGAAGCTTTCTTT. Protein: CASSLGRQKRGTEAFF.

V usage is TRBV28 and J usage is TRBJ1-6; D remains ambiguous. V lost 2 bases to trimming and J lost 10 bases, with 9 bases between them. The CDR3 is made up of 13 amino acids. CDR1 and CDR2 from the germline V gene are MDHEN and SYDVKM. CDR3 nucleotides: TGTGCCAGCAGTTTAGGCGGGGTATCACCCCTCCACTTT. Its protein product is CASSLGGVSPLHF.

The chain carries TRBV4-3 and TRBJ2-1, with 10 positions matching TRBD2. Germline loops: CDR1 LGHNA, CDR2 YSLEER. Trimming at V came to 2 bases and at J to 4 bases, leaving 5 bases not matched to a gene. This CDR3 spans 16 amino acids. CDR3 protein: CASSQQASGSYNEQFF. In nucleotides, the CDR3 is TGCGCCAGCAGCCAACAAGCTAGCGGGAGTTACAATGAGCAGTTCTTC.

The DNA for the CDR3 is TGCGCCAGCAGCCAAGATCGGGTTAACACTGAAGCTTTCTTT. Its translation: CASSQDRVNTEAFF. The V call is TRBV4-3, the J call TRBJ1-1, with D unclear. The CDR3 loop spans 14 amino acids. The germline V gene encodes CDR1 LGHNA and CDR2 YSLEER. The V end lost 0 bases, the J end lost 2 bases, and 7 bases lay between the germline ends.

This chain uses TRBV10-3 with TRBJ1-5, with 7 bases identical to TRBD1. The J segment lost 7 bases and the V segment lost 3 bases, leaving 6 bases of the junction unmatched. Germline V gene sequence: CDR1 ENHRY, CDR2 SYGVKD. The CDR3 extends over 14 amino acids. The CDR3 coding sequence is TGTGCCATCAGTGAACCCCAGGGGGGACAGCCCCAGCATTTT. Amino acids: CAISEPQGGQPQHF.